The TCR beta chain described here comes from a study of control samples from healthy donors and cancer patients. The data were produced by immunoSEQ multiplex PCR, yet TCRdb's version contains in-frame clones alone and is incomplete. The table records fewer than 100,000 clones, roughly four fifths of them present only once. This CDR3 comprises 14 residues. Between the trimmed V and J ends, which lost 4 bases and 0 bases, there was a span of 8 bases. Per germline, CDR1 SGHRS and CDR2 YFSETQ. The origin of this receptor is a woman aged 55-70 years in good health. The sequenced sample consisted of blood. The V gene is TRBV5-1, the J gene TRBJ1-3; the D is unclear. The CDR3 region has the DNA TGCGCCAGCAGCCCGGGCGACTCTGGAAACACCATATATTTT. Amino acid sequence: CASSPGDSGNTIYF.